The rows below give T cell receptor beta chains drawn from one sample of a study of blood T cell repertoires in COVID-19. Sequenced by immunoSEQ multiplex PCR; TCRdb stores in-frame clones only, minus some. The profile shows approximately 280,000 clones, 80% to 90% of them singletons. Sequenced: peripheral blood. These receptors came from a man in his forties or fifties with acute or convalescent COVID-19. Both conserved end residues are part of each CDR3. A D gene is named only where the DNA matches it firmly. Clone size is not always given. Where it is, it says once, few, many or a class for expanded clones.

TRBJ1-6	TRBD1	NA	TRBV4-1	CASSLDRGNSPLHF	TGCGCCAGCAGCCTAGACAGGGGGAATTCACCCCTCCACTTT
TRBJ2-7	NA	NA	TRBV5-8	CASNNEREQYF	TGTGCCAGCAATAATGAGAGGGAGCAGTACTTC
TRBJ1-4	NA	NA	TRBV5-4	CASSSGQTGMVKLFF	TGTGCCAGCAGCTCCGGACAGACCGGAATGGTAAAACTGTTTTTT
TRBJ2-7	TRBD1	NA	TRBV29-1	CSVRDRPYEQYF	TGCAGCGTTCGGGACAGGCCCTACGAGCAGTACTTC
TRBJ1-1	TRBD1	once	TRBV14	CASSHHVGQPTEAFF	TGTGCCAGCAGCCACCACGTGGGACAGCCCACTGAAGCTTTCTTT
TRBJ2-1	NA	NA	TRBV18	CASSLTGDFYNEQFF	TGTGCCAGCTCACTGACGGGGGACTTCTACAATGAGCAGTTCTTC
TRBJ1-1	TRBD1	NA	TRBV5-4	CASSPLFTGANTEAFF	TGTGCCAGCAGCCCCTTATTCACAGGGGCGAACACTGAAGCTTTCTTT
TRBJ1-6	NA	NA	TRBV5-4	CASSSDRTYNSPLHF	TGTGCCAGCAGCTCCGACAGAACCTATAATTCACCCCTCCACTTT
TRBJ1-6	NA	NA	TRBV6-5	CASSSAAYSPLHF	TGTGCCAGCAGTTCGGCGGCATATTCACCCCTCCACTTT
TRBJ1-1	NA	NA	TRBV3-1/TRBV3-2	CASSFRGVEAFF	TGTGCCAGCAGCTTTCGGGGGGTCGAAGCTTTCTTT
TRBJ1-4	NA	NA	TRBV28	CASTVYGQEGKLFF	TGTGCCAGCACCGTTTATGGGCAGGAGGGAAAACTGTTTTTT
TRBJ1-2	NA	NA	TRBV3-1/TRBV3-2	CASSSGGSAAGYTF	TGTGCCAGCAGCTCGGGAGGGAGCGCAGCTGGCTACACCTTC
TRBJ1-2	TRBD1	NA	TRBV7-8	CASSPYPGQPLNYGYTF	TGTGCCAGCAGCCCATACCCGGGACAGCCACTTAACTATGGCTACACCTTC
TRBJ1-1	NA	NA	TRBV6-5	CASIQVRGTEAFF	TGTGCCAGCATTCAGGTCCGGGGGACTGAAGCTTTCTTT
TRBJ1-1	TRBD1	once	TRBV5-6	CASSSTLWTGDTEAFF	TGTGCCAGCAGCTCGACACTATGGACAGGGGACACTGAAGCTTTCTTT
TRBJ2-7	TRBD1	NA	TRBV30	CAWGQGFYEQYF	TGTGCCTGGGGACAGGGATTCTACGAGCAGTACTTC
TRBJ2-2	TRBD1	NA	TRBV5-1	CASRTGTENTGELFF	TGCGCCAGCAGAACCGGGACAGAGAATACCGGGGAGCTGTTTTTT
TRBJ2-1	TRBD1	once	TRBV5-1	CASSSQEGASREQFF	TGCGCCAGCAGCTCCCAAGAGGGGGCGTCGAGGGAGCAGTTCTTC
TRBJ1-1	TRBD1	once	TRBV18	CASSPRTGGDTEAFF	TGTGCCAGCTCACCACGGACAGGGGGTGACACTGAAGCTTTCTTT
TRBJ2-7	TRBD1	NA	TRBV24-1	CAASAPTGGEQYF	TGTGCCGCCAGTGCCCCGACAGGGGGCGAGCAGTACTTC
TRBJ1-1	NA	NA	TRBV4-1	CASREGSNTEAFF	TGCGCCAGCAGGGAGGGGTCGAACACTGAAGCTTTCTTT
TRBJ2-3	NA	NA	TRBV13	CASSYLRGRGGTDTQYF	TGTGCCAGCAGCTATTTACGAGGCAGGGGCGGCACAGATACGCAGTATTTT
TRBJ2-7	TRBD1	NA	TRBV11-3	CASSKQGESSYEQYF	TGTGCCAGCAGCAAACAGGGGGAAAGCTCCTACGAGCAGTACTTC
TRBJ2-7	NA	NA	TRBV29-1	CSVGLTIYEQYF	TGCAGCGTTGGGCTCACAATCTACGAGCAGTACTTC
TRBJ1-6	NA	few	TRBV5-6	CASSPRQDSPLHF	TGTGCCAGCAGCCCCCGACAGGATTCACCCCTCCACTTT
TRBJ1-2	NA	NA	TRBV6-5	CASSTGYGYTF	TGTGCCAGCAGTACAGGGTATGGCTACACCTTC
TRBJ1-1	NA	NA	TRBV3-1/TRBV3-2	CASHSRGVNTEAFF	TGTGCCAGCCATTCCAGGGGAGTTAACACTGAAGCTTTCTTT
TRBJ2-7	TRBD1	NA	TRBV13	CASSLDRVGYEQYF	TGTGCCAGCAGCCTGGACAGGGTGGGCTACGAGCAGTACTTC
TRBJ2-7	NA	NA	TRBV30	CAWSVRSSTYEQYF	TGTGCCTGGAGTGTACGCTCGAGTACCTACGAGCAGTACTTC
TRBJ1-5	NA	NA	TRBV6-1	CASSERYGTQYQPQHF	TGTGCCAGCAGTGAAAGGTACGGGACACAATATCAGCCCCAGCATTTT
TRBJ1-2	TRBD1	NA	TRBV5-4	CASSLETGGTYGYTF	TGTGCCAGCAGCCTGGAGACAGGGGGGACCTATGGCTACACCTTC
TRBJ2-2	TRBD2	NA	TRBV6-5	CASSSTSGYTGELFF	TGTGCCAGCAGTTCGACTAGCGGATACACCGGGGAGCTGTTTTTT
TRBJ2-5	NA	NA	TRBV15	CATSIRRGNQETQYF	TGTGCCACCAGCATTAGAAGGGGGAACCAAGAGACCCAGTACTTC
TRBJ1-1	NA	NA	TRBV6-5	CASSRGTEAFF	TGTGCCAGCAGTAGAGGGACTGAAGCTTTCTTT
TRBJ1-5	NA	NA	TRBV20-1	CSASGLNQPQHF	TGCAGTGCTAGTGGACTCAATCAGCCCCAGCATTTT
TRBJ1-3	TRBD1	NA	TRBV4-2	CASSQGDRGSGNTIYF	TGTGCCAGCAGCCAAGGGGACAGGGGCTCTGGAAACACCATATATTTT
TRBJ2-1	TRBD1	NA	TRBV5-6	CASSRGRGRQFF	TGTGCCAGCAGCCGAGGCAGGGGGCGCCAGTTCTTC
TRBJ1-6	NA	NA	TRBV9	CASRGDYNSPLHF	TGTGCCAGCAGAGGGGACTATAATTCACCCCTCCACTTT
TRBJ2-7	NA	NA	TRBV19	CASSISTGSGEQYF	TGTGCCAGTAGTATTAGCACAGGGTCCGGCGAGCAGTACTTC
TRBJ1-1	NA	NA	TRBV6-6	CASTLRQKSTEAFF	TGTGCCAGCACCCTCCGACAGAAGTCCACTGAAGCTTTCTTT
TRBJ2-2	NA	NA	TRBV5-1	CASSSSGVGELFF	TGCGCCAGCAGCTCCTCGGGTGTCGGGGAGCTGTTTTTT
TRBJ1-2	NA	NA	TRBV28	CASRQGPSYGYTF	TGTGCCAGCAGACAGGGTCCCTCCTATGGCTACACCTTC
TRBJ2-3	TRBD2	NA	TRBV7-6	CASSQLAGITDTQYF	TGTGCCAGCAGCCAATTAGCGGGGATCACAGATACGCAGTATTTT
TRBJ1-2	TRBD1	once	TRBV6-5	CASSLLGTGGEVGYTF	TGTGCCAGCAGTTTGCTCGGGACAGGGGGCGAGGTTGGCTACACCTTC
TRBJ2-4	NA	NA	TRBV6-5	CASMEDLSKNIQYF	TGTGCCAGCATGGAGGACCTATCCAAAAACATTCAGTACTTC
TRBJ2-6	NA	NA	TRBV7-2	CASSSPPGSAISGANVLTF	TGTGCCAGCAGCTCCCCACCGGGAAGCGCTATTTCTGGGGCCAACGTCCTGACTTTC
TRBJ1-2	NA	NA	TRBV12-3/TRBV12-4	CASSLGDLYGYTF	TGTGCCAGCAGTTTGGGAGACCTCTATGGCTACACCTTC
TRBJ2-7	TRBD2	NA	TRBV5-1	CASSPLGGANYEQYF	TGCGCCAGCAGTCCCCTGGGAGGGGCTAACTACGAGCAGTACTTC
TRBJ2-2	NA	NA	TRBV9	CASSWREGTGELFF	TGTGCCAGCAGTTGGAGGGAAGGGACCGGGGAGCTGTTTTTT
TRBJ2-1	TRBD2	few	TRBV10-1	CASLFRLAGPRGEQFF	TGCGCCAGCCTTTTCCGACTAGCGGGGCCTCGAGGGGAGCAGTTCTTC
TRBJ1-4	TRBD1	NA	TRBV28	CATVGDRVNEKLFF	TGTGCCACCGTGGGGGACAGGGTAAATGAAAAACTGTTTTTT
TRBJ1-1	TRBD1	once	TRBV12-3/TRBV12-4	CASKLQGATEAFF	TGTGCCAGCAAGCTACAGGGGGCCACTGAAGCTTTCTTT
TRBJ1-1	NA	NA	TRBV3-1/TRBV3-2	CASSRGQNTEAFF	TGTGCCAGCAGCCGTGGACAGAACACTGAAGCTTTCTTT
TRBJ2-3	TRBD1	NA	TRBV18	CASSPLGQGGGDTQYF	TGTGCCAGCTCACCTCTCGGACAGGGCGGTGGAGATACGCAGTATTTT
TRBJ2-3	NA	NA	TRBV6-6	CASSETGWSDTQYF	TGTGCCAGCAGCGAGACAGGTTGGTCAGATACGCAGTATTTT
TRBJ2-3	NA	NA	TRBV6-1	CASSELWGGWDTQYF	TGTGCCAGCAGTGAACTTTGGGGGGGCTGGGATACGCAGTATTTT
TRBJ2-1	TRBD1	NA	TRBV6-1	CASSDGTAHHQLWQFF	TGTGCCAGCAGTGACGGGACAGCACACCATCAATTGTGGCAGTTCTTC
TRBJ2-7	TRBD1	once	TRBV6-2/TRBV6-3	CASSPSGTGAVWTYEQYF	TGTGCCAGCAGTCCGAGCGGGACAGGGGCCGTTTGGACCTACGAGCAGTACTTC
TRBJ1-1	TRBD1	few	TRBV7-6	CASSIRTGDTEAFF	TGTGCCAGCAGCATCAGGACAGGAGACACTGAAGCTTTCTTT
TRBJ2-7	NA	NA	TRBV6-5	CASRTRSYEQYF	TGTGCCAGCAGGACACGCTCCTACGAGCAGTACTTC